The present T cell receptor (beta chain) was sequenced within a study of cytomegalovirus exposure and HLA in healthy donors. About the study: Earlier, 100 million or so unique TCR beta sequences were recovered from roughly 200 million T cells by an analysis. General study results and limits: When presence/absence was analysed, sequencing depth was taken to be roughly uniform across donors. Donor immune exposure was known only as CMV serostatus. When a later analysis was performed, an Asian-associated ancestry cluster reportedly had fewer N-insertions than the roughly 700-donor mean.

The PCR had 60 Vbeta and 13 Jbeta primers. TCRdb keeps only in-frame clones here, not all; method: immunoSEQ multiplex PCR. The table lists about 160,000 clones, roughly three quarters of them singletons, with about 7.4% in the top ten. Germline lookup yields CDR1 MNHNS and CDR2 SASEGT. The CDR3 covers 14 residues. The junction had 8 bases not matched to a gene; V was cut back by 8 bases and J by 4 bases. Of note for this clone: Its antigen is unknown.

The chain employs TRBV6-1 and TRBJ1-2, with 9 bases fitting TRBD1. The source material was PBMCs. The clonotype originates from a male donor in good health and CMV-seropositive. CDR3 sequence reads: CASAPGQGTYGYTF. DNA for the CDR3: TGTGCCAGCGCGCCGGGACAGGGCACCTATGGCTACACCTTC.